Listed here are 23 T cell receptor beta chains from one sample, sequenced in a study of blood T cell repertoires in COVID-19. Assay used: immunoSEQ multiplex PCR; TCRdb lists only in-frame clones, some missing. Of 150,000 or so clones listed, 65% to 85% were seen once; the top ten hold around 6%. Sequencing was performed on PBMCs or T cells enriched from blood (not recorded which). Receptors were obtained from a woman in her 40s with acute COVID-19.

The V gene is TRBV27, the J gene TRBJ1-2; TRBD1 agrees at 7 bases. The germline gives CDR1 MNHEY, CDR2 SMNVEV (reference sequence). With 6 bases clipped from V and 4 bases from J, the junction kept 5 bases outside the gene matches. CDR3 size: 13 residues. The CDR3 nucleotides read TGTGCCAGCAGCGACAGGGTAGGCTATGGCTACACCTTC. Translated: CASSDRVGYGYTF.

This rearrangement joins TRBV3-1 (or the pseudogene TRBV3-2) to TRBJ1-6; D not resolved. CDR3 length: 15 residues. Trimming took off 5 bases at V and 9 bases at J, with 17 bases between the two ends. The V gene's germline CDR1 is LGHDT and CDR2 YNNKEL (reference sequence). The CDR3 loop is CASSYSSGQLSPLHF. CDR3 coding DNA: TGTGCCAGCAGCTATTCCTCAGGCCAGCTTTCACCCCTCCACTTT.

This rearrangement joins TRBV6-5 to TRBJ2-7; 8 bases match TRBD2. The V gene end was trimmed by 7 bases and the J gene end by 3 bases; junction bases not matched to a gene: 8. Germline V gene sequence: CDR1 MNHEY, CDR2 SVGAGI. The CDR3 has 14 residues. In nucleotides, the CDR3 is TGTGCCAGCACCCTCAGCGGGAGAGGCTACGAGCAGTACTTC. Translated, it gives CASTLSGRGYEQYF.

The rearrangement links TRBV14 to TRBJ2-1; TRBD2 aligns across 10 bases. Trimming took 0 bases from V and 4 from J; bases not matched to a gene: 6. The CDR3 totals 17 residues. Germline CDR1 reads SGHDN; CDR2 reads FVKESK. CDR3 region: CASSQESGLAVYNEQFF. The CDR3 DNA is TGTGCCAGCAGCCAAGAATCCGGACTAGCGGTATACAATGAGCAGTTCTTC.

This clone was recorded many times. This chain joins TRBV2 and TRBJ1-5; weak D call: TRBD1 (6 bases). CDR1 SNHLY and CDR2 FYNNEI come from the germline V gene. Deletions cut 6 bases from V and 3 bases from J, with 15 bases between. The CDR3 is 15 residues long. The CDR3 here is CASRAQGLINQPQHF. For the CDR3, the DNA is TGTGCCAGCAGGGCACAGGGATTAATCAATCAGCCCCAGCATTTT.

CDR3 protein: CASSDRQLAQHF. The CDR3 DNA follows: TGTGCCAGCAGTGACCGACAGTTAGCCCAGCATTTT. The chain recombines TRBV2 with TRBJ1-5; possible D gene TRBD1, 5 bases. V gave up 3 bases and J gave up 11 bases, with 11 bases separating them. The CDR3 length is 12 residues. Germline CDR1 and CDR2: SNHLY and FYNNEI. The full variable domain, in which reference TRBV2 and TRBJ1-5 provide the parts outside the CDR3, is EPEVTQTPSHQVTQMGQEVILRCVPISNHLYFYWYRQILGQKVEFLVSFYNNEISEKSEIFDDQFSVERPDGSNFTLKIRSTKLEDSAMYFCASSDRQLAQHFGDGTRLSIL.

The genes are TRBV6-5 and TRBJ1-3; D is possibly TRBD1 (5 bases). Germline-derived CDR1 and CDR2 are MNHEY and SVGAGI. This CDR3 comprises 15 residues. Trimming left V 4 bases short and J 1 base short, with 11 bases between. CDR3 residues: CASSLGAVSGNTIYF. CDR3 DNA: TGTGCCAGCAGTTTAGGGGCAGTTTCTGGAAACACCATATATTTT.

The rearrangement uses TRBV19 and TRBJ1-2; D remains ambiguous. The germline V gene encodes CDR1 LNHDA and CDR2 SQIVND (reference sequence). With 4 bases removed from V and 5 bases from J, the gap between germline ends came to 20 bases. The CDR3 consists of 16 residues. The CDR3 region has the DNA TGTGCCAGTAGTACGCCCCCCGGGGAGAAGAGGTATGGCTACACCTTC. Its protein product is CASSTPPGEKRYGYTF.

V usage is TRBV5-1 and J usage is TRBJ2-3; D is ambiguous. V was cut by 0 bases and J by 2 bases, with 4 bases left in between. This CDR3 has 13 amino acids. The germline V gene has CDR1 SGHRS and CDR2 YFSETQ. CDR3 nucleotide sequence: TGCGCCAGCAGCTTGGACAACACAGATACGCAGTATTTT. It encodes CASSLDNTDTQYF.

This chain uses TRBV7-2 with TRBJ1-4, with D tentatively TRBD1 (5 bases). Per germline, CDR1 SGHTA and CDR2 FQGNSA. This CDR3 spans 15 amino acids. The V and J ends lost 1 base and 6 bases respectively, with 12 bases between them. DNA for the CDR3: TGTGCCAGCAGCTTAGGGGGGACTCCGGATGAAAAACTGTTTTTT. Amino acids: CASSLGGTPDEKLFF.

The V call is TRBV6-5, the J call TRBJ1-3; 8 bases line up with TRBD1. V dropped 6 bases and J dropped 4; count of bases not matched to a gene: 8. Germline V gene lookup returns CDR1 MNHEY and CDR2 SVGAGI. The CDR3 sequence is 15 residues long. CDR3 DNA: TGTGCCAGCAGGACCTTACAGGGGGAAGGAAACACCATATATTTT. Protein product: CASRTLQGEGNTIYF.

Ten or more counts support this clone. V gene TRBV3-1 (or the pseudogene TRBV3-2) combines with J gene TRBJ1-3; D unresolved. The CDR3 contains 14 residues. Germline V gives CDR1 LGHDT, CDR2 YNNKEL (reference sequence). V was clipped by 2 bases and J by 0 bases, with 5 bases between them. The CDR3 DNA follows: TGTGCCAGCAGCCAAACTCCCTCTGGAAACACCATATATTTT. Protein product: CASSQTPSGNTIYF.

This clone was found a few times. J is TRBJ2-7 and V is TRBV3-1 (or the pseudogene TRBV3-2); possible D gene TRBD1, 5 bases. There are 15 residues in the CDR3. CDR1 and CDR2 (germline): LGHDT, YNNKEL (reference sequence). The V gene lost 1 base and the J gene lost 3 bases, with 13 bases spanning the gap. CDR3 residues: CASSQGWQGYYEQYF. The CDR3 DNA sequence: TGTGCCAGCAGCCAAGGATGGCAGGGATACTACGAGCAGTACTTC.

V is TRBV6-5 and J is TRBJ2-7, with 7 bases fitting TRBD1. The CDR3 consists of 14 residues. CDR1 MNHEY and CDR2 SVGAGI come from the germline V gene. V dropped 9 bases and J dropped 3; count of bases not matched to a gene: 11. The CDR3 nucleotides read TGTGCCAGTAGACAGGGCCAACTCGTCTACGAGCAGTACTTC. This translates into CASRQGQLVYEQYF.

The chain recombines TRBV3-1 (or the pseudogene TRBV3-2) with TRBJ1-4, with D possibly matching TRBD1 (5 bases). V was pared by 2 bases and J by 4 bases, with 11 bases between. Germline CDR1 and CDR2: LGHDT and YNNKEL (reference sequence). CDR3 length: 15 residues. CDR3 loop: CASSQRQGVNEKLFF. In DNA form, the CDR3 reads TGTGCCAGCAGCCAAAGGCAGGGCGTTAATGAAAAACTGTTTTTT.

The rearrangement joins TRBV27 to TRBJ2-1; 9 bases are shared with TRBD2. V lost 2 bases, J lost 9 bases, and 8 bases stayed unmatched. CDR3 length: 15 amino acids. From germline, CDR1 is MNHEY and CDR2 SMNVEV (reference sequence). The CDR3, as DNA: TGTGCCAGCAGTTTAGCGGCGGGAGGGCCAATTGAGCAGTTCTTC. The encoded protein is CASSLAAGGPIEQFF.

V usage is TRBV3-1 (or the pseudogene TRBV3-2) and J usage is TRBJ1-3; weak D call: TRBD1 (5 bases). CDR1 is LGHDT, CDR2 YNNKEL, per germline (reference sequence). The CDR3 runs 15 residues. The V and J ends lost 4 bases and 0 bases respectively, with 10 bases between them. CDR3 sequence: CASSRKGSSGNTIYF. The CDR3, as DNA: TGTGCCAGCAGCCGAAAGGGGTCCTCTGGAAACACCATATATTTT.

The chain employs TRBV19 and TRBJ2-3, with 8 nucleotides matching TRBD2. The V segment lost 5 bases and the J segment 4 bases; nucleotides outside the gene matches: 8. The CDR3 is made up of 15 amino acids. CDR1 LNHDA and CDR2 SQIVND come from the germline V gene (reference sequence). DNA of the CDR3: TGTGCCAGTAGTCCGTGGGCGGGGGGTGCAGATACGCAGTATTTT. This encodes CASSPWAGGADTQYF.

In this sample, this clone turned up a few times. CDR3 DNA sequence: TGTGCCAGTAGTACCGGGATGAACACTGAAGCTTTCTTT. Protein sequence: CASSTGMNTEAFF. J is TRBJ1-1 and V is TRBV19; D gene ambiguous. V shed 4 bases and J shed 0 bases, with 6 bases lying between them. The CDR3 is 13 residues long. Per the germline V gene, CDR1 is LNHDA and CDR2 is SQIVND (reference sequence). Full variable domain (missing parts from reference TRBV19 and TRBJ1-1): DGGITQSPKYLFRKEGQNVTLSCEQNLNHDAMYWYRQDPGQGLRLIYYSQIVNDFQKGDIAEGYSVSREKKESFPLTVTSAQKNPTAFYLCASSTGMNTEAFFGQGTRLTVV.

The rearrangement joins TRBV7-9 to TRBJ1-1; TRBD1 agrees at 8 bases. The V gene's germline CDR1 is SEHNR and CDR2 FQNEAQ (reference sequence). The ends lost 5 bases at V and 5 bases at J; junction bases unmatched: 10. This CDR3 region has 15 residues. CDR3 protein: CASSIQSGGTTEAFF. CDR3 DNA: TGTGCCAGCAGCATTCAATCAGGGGGCACAACTGAAGCTTTCTTT.

V is TRBV6-1 and J is TRBJ2-7; possibly TRBD2 for D (5 bases). The V end was cut by 1 base, the J end by 2 bases, with 18 bases between. The CDR3 is made up of 17 amino acids. The germline V gene encodes CDR1 MNHNS and CDR2 SASEGT. The CDR3 coding sequence is TGTGCCAGCAGTGAAGGGGGTTGGGGAGTTACGACCTACGAGCAGTACGTC. Its protein is CASSEGGWGVTTYEQYV.

V usage is TRBV5-1 and J usage is TRBJ2-3, with D possibly matching TRBD2 (6 bases). The CDR3 length is 16 residues. Germline CDR1 and CDR2: SGHRS and YFSETQ. The V end was cut by 0 bases, the J end by 1 base, with 12 bases between. The CDR3 coding sequence is TGCGCCAGCAGCTTGGCCGGAGGGGCAGGCACAGATACGCAGTATTTT. This sequence encodes CASSLAGGAGTDTQYF.

The genes are TRBV6-5 and TRBJ2-1, with 7 positions matching TRBD2. The CDR3 has 13 amino acids. V lost 6 bases, J lost 9 bases, and 8 bases stayed unmatched. Germline CDR1 reads MNHEY; CDR2 reads SVGAGI. The CDR3 sequence is CASSGGSEGEQFF. As DNA, the CDR3 is TGTGCCAGCAGCGGCGGGAGTGAGGGTGAGCAGTTCTTC.